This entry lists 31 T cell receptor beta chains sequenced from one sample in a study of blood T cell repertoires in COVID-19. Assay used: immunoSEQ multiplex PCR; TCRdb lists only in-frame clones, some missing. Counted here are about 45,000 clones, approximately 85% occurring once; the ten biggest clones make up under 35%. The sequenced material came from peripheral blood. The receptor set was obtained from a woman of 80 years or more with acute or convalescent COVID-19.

Here the CDR3 DNA reads TGTGCCAGCAGCCAAAATAGCGGGGGGACCTACGAGCAGTACTTC. Translated, it gives CASSQNSGGTYEQYF. This chain uses TRBV3-1 (or the pseudogene TRBV3-2) with TRBJ2-7; the match to TRBD2 covers 10 bases. V lost 2 bases and J lost 2; bases outside the gene matches: 3. CDR1 and CDR2 from the germline V gene are LGHDT and YNNKEL (reference sequence). The CDR3 covers 15 residues.

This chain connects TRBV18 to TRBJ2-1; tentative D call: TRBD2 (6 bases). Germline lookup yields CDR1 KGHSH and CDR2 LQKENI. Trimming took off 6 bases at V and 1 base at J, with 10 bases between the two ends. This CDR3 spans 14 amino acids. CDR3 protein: CASSMSGSYNEQFF. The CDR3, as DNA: TGTGCCAGCTCTATGAGCGGGTCCTACAATGAGCAGTTCTTC.

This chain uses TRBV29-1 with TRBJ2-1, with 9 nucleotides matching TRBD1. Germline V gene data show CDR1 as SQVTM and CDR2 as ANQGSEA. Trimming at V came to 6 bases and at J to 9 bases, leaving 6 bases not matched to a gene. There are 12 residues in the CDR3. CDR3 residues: CSVGQGSGEQFF. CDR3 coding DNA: TGCAGCGTAGGACAGGGGTCGGGTGAGCAGTTCTTC.

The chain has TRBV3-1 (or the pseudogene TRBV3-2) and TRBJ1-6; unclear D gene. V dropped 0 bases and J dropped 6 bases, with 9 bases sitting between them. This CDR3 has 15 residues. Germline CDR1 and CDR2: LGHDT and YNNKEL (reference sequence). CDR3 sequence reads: CASSQDFRSNSPLHF. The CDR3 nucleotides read TGTGCCAGCAGCCAAGATTTCAGGTCTAATTCACCCCTCCACTTT.

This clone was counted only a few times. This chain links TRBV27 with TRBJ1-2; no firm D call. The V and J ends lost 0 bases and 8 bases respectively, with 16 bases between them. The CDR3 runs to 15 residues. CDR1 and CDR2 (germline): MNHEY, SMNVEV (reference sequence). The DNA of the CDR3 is TGTGCCAGCAGTTTATCAAAGACACCGACGGGAGGCTACACCTTC. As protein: CASSLSKTPTGGYTF.

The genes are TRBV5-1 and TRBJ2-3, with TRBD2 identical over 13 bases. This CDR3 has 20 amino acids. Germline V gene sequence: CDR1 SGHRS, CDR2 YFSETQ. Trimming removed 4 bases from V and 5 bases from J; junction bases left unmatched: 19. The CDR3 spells CASSAVGLAGSHRHRDTQYF. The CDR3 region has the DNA TGCGCCAGCAGCGCTGTGGGACTAGCGGGATCCCACAGACACAGAGATACGCAGTATTTT.

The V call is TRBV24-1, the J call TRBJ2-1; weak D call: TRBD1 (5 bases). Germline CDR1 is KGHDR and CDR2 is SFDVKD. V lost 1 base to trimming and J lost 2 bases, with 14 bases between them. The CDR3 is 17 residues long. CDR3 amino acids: CATSDFSGAGTYNEQFF. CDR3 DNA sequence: TGTGCCACCAGTGATTTTAGTGGGGCAGGGACCTACAATGAGCAGTTCTTC.

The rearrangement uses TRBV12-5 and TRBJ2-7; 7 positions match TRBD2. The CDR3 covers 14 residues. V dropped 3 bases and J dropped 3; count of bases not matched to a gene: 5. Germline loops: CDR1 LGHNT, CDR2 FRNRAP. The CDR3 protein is CASGFRGGDYEQYF. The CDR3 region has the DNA TGTGCTAGTGGTTTTCGCGGGGGAGACTACGAGCAGTACTTC.

CDR3 region: CAISPKGGETQYF. CDR3 nucleotide sequence: TGTGCCATCAGCCCGAAGGGAGGGGAGACCCAGTACTTC. This chain uses TRBV10-3 with TRBJ2-5; 7 bases match TRBD2. In germline, CDR1 is ENHRY, CDR2 SYGVKD. The CDR3 has 13 amino acids. The V and J ends lost 6 bases and 5 bases, in that order; junction bases with no gene match: 6.

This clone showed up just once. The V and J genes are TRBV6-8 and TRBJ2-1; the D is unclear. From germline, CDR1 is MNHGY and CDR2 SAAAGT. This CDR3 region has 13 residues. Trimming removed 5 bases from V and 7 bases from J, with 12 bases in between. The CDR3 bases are TGTGCCAGCAGTGGAGCTAGGTGGAATGAGCAGTTCTTC. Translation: CASSGARWNEQFF.

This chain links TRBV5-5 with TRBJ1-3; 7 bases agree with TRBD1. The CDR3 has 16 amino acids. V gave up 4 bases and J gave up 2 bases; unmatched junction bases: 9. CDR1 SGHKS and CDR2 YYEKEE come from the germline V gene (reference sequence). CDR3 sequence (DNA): TGTGCCAGCAGCCGAGGGACAGACCACGCTGGAAACACCATATATTTT. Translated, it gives CASSRGTDHAGNTIYF. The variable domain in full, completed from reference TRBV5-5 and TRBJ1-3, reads DAGVTQSPTHLIKTRGQQVTLRCSPISGHKSVSWYQQVLGQGPQFIFQYYEKEERGRGNFPDRFSARQFPNYSSELNVNALLLGDSALYLCASSRGTDHAGNTIYFGEGSWLTVV.

CDR3 nucleotide sequence: TGTGCCAGTAGCTCAACAGGTTCCAATCAGCCCCAGCATTTT. The encoded protein is CASSSTGSNQPQHF. V usage is TRBV19 and J usage is TRBJ1-5; D may be TRBD1 (5 bases). The CDR3 sequence is 14 residues long. Germline CDR1 LNHDA, CDR2 SQIVND (reference sequence). The V end lost 6 bases, the J end lost 3 bases, and 12 bases lay between the germline ends.

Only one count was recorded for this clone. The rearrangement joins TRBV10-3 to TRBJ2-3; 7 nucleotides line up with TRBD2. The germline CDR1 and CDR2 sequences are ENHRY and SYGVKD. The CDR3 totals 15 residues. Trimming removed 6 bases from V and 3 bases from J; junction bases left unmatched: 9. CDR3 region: CAIRFEVGGTDTQYF. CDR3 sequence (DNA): TGTGCCATCAGGTTTGAAGTGGGAGGGACAGATACGCAGTATTTT.

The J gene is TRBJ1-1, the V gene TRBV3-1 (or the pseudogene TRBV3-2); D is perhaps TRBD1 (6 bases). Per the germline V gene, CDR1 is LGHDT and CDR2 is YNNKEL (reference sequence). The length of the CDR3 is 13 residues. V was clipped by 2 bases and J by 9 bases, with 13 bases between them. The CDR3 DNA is TGTGCCAGCAGCCAACGGACAGACGGGCAAGCTTTCTTT. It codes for CASSQRTDGQAFF.

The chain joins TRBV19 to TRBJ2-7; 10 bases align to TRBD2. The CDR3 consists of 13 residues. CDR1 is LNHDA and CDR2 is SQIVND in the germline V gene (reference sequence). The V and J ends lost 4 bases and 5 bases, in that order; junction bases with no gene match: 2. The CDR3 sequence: CASSTSGSNEQYF. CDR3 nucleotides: TGTGCCAGTAGTACTAGCGGGAGCAACGAGCAGTACTTC.

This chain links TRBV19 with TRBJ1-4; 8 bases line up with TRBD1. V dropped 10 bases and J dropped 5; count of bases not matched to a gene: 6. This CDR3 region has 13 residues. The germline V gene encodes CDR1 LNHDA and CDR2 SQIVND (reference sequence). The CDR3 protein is CATRQGTNEKLFF. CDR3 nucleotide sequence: TGTGCCACCCGACAGGGGACGAATGAAAAACTGTTTTTT.

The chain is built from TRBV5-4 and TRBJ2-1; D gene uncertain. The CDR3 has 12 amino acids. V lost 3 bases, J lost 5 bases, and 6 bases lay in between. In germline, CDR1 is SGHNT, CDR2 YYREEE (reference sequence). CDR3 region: CASSSPDNEQFF. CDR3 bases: TGTGCCAGCAGCTCCCCAGACAATGAGCAGTTCTTC.

The CDR3 loop is CASSFGQSNQPQHF. The DNA of the CDR3 is TGTGCCAGCAGTTTTGGCCAGAGCAATCAGCCCCAGCATTTT. The V and J genes are TRBV27 and TRBJ1-5; D ambiguous. Germline V gene lookup returns CDR1 MNHEY and CDR2 SMNVEV (reference sequence). V was trimmed by 3 bases and J by 1 base, leaving 7 bases between them. CDR3 size: 14 residues.

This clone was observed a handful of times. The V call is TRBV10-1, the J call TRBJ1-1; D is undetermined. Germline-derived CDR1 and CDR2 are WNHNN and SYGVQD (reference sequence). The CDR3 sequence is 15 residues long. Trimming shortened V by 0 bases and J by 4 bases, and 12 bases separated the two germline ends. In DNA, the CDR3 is TGCGCCAGCAGTGAGTCGAATCGGGTTCGCACTGAAGCTTTCTTT. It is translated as CASSESNRVRTEAFF.

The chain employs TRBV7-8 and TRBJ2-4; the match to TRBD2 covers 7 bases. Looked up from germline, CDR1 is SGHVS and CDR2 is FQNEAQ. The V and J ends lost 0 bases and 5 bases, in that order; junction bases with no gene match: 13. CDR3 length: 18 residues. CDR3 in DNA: TGTGCCAGCAGCTTAGCAGCGGGACTCCTATGGGGGGAAAACATTCAGTACTTC. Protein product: CASSLAAGLLWGENIQYF.

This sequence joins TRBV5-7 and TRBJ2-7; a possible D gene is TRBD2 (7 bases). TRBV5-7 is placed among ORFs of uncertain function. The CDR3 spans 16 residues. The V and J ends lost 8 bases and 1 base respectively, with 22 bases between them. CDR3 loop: CARQNPGGMGSYEQYF. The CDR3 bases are TGTGCCAGACAAAACCCGGGGGGCATGGGGTCCTACGAGCAGTACTTC.

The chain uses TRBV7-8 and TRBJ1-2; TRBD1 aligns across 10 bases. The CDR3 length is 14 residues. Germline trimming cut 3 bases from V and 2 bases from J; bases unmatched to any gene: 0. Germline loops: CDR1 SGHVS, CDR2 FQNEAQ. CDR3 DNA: TGTGCCAGCAGCTTGGGACAGGGGAACTATGGCTACACCTTC. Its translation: CASSLGQGNYGYTF.

CDR3 coding DNA: TGTGCCAGCGTTCAGGGCAGCTACAATGAGCAGTTCTTC. This encodes CASVQGSYNEQFF. This rearrangement joins TRBV18 to TRBJ2-1; tentative D call: TRBD1 (5 bases). The CDR3 is made up of 13 amino acids. CDR1 is KGHSH, CDR2 LQKENI, per germline. V was clipped by 8 bases and J by 3 bases, with 11 bases between them.

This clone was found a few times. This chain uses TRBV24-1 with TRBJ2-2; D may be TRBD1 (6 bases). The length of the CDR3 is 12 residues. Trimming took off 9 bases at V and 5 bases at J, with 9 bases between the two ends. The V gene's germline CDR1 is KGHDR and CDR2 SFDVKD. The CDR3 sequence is CATGGPTGELFF. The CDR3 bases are TGTGCCACCGGGGGCCCGACCGGGGAGCTGTTTTTT.

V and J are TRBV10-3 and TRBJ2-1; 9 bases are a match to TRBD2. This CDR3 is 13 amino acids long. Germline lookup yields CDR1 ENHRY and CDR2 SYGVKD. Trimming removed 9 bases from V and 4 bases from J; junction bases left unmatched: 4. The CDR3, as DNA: TGTGCCATAGCGGGAGGACCTTACAATGAGCAGTTCTTC. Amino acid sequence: CAIAGGPYNEQFF.

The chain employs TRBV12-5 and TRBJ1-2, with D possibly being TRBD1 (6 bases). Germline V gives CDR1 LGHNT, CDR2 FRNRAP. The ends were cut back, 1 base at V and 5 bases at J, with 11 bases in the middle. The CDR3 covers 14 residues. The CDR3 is CASGLADRYYGYTF. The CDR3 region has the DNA TGTGCTAGTGGTTTGGCGGACAGATATTATGGCTACACCTTC.

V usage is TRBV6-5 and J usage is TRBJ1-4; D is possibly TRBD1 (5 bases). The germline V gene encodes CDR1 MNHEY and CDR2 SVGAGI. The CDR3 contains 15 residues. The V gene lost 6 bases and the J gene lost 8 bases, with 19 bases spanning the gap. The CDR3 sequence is CASSRSGSPREKLFF. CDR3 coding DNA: TGTGCCAGCAGCCGGTCAGGGTCCCCCCGAGAAAAACTGTTTTTT.

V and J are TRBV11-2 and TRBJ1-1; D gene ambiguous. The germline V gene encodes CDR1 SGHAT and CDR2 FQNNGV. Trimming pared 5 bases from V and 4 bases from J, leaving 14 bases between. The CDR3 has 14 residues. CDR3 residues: CASSPQVEGTEAFF. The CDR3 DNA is TGTGCCAGCAGCCCACAAGTTGAGGGCACTGAAGCTTTCTTT.

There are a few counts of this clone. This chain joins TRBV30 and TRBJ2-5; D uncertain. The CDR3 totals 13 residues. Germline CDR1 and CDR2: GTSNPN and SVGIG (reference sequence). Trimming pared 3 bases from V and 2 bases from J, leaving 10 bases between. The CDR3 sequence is CAWSRRAQETQYF. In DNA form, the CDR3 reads TGTGCCTGGAGCAGAAGAGCGCAAGAGACCCAGTACTTC. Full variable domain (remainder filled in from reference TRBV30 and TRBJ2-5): SQTIHQWPATLVQPVGSPLSLECTVEGTSNPNLYWYRQAAGRGLQLLFYSVGIGQISSEVPQNLSASRPQDRQFILSSKKLLLSDSGFYLCAWSRRAQETQYFGPGTRLLVL.

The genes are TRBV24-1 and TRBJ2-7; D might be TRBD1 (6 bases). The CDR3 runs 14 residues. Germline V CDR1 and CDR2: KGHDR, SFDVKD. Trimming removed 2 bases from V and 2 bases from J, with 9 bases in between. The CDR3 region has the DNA TGTGCCACCAGTGATTCGGACAGACCCTACGAGCAGTACTTC. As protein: CATSDSDRPYEQYF.

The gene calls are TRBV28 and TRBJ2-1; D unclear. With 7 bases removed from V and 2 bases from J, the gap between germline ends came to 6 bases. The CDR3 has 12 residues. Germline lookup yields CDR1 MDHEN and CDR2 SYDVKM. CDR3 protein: CASISAYNEQFF. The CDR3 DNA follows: TGTGCCAGCATCAGTGCCTACAATGAGCAGTTCTTC.